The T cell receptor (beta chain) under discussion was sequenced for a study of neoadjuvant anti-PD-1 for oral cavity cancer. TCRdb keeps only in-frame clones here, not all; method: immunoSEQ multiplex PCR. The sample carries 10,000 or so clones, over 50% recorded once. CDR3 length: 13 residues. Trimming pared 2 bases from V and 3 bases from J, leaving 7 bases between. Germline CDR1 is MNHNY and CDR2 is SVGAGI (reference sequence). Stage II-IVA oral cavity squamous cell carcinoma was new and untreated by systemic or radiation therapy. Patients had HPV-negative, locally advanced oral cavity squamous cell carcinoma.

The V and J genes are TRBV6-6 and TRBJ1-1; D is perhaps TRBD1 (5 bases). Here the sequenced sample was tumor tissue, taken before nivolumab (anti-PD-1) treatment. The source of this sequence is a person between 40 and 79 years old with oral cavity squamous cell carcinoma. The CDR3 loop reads CASSYGGDTEAFF. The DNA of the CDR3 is TGTGCCAGCAGTTACGGGGGGGACACTGAAGCTTTCTTT.